Listed here is a single TCR beta chain. These data come from a study of CD4 T cells in relation to SARS-CoV-2 and coronaviruses. Measured with immunoSEQ multiplex PCR; TCRdb has only the in-frame clones, and not every one. This table has some 69,000 clones, over 90% appearing once. The unexposed donors gave CD4+ T cells in about 2011-2019, prior to COVID-19. Germline V gene data show CDR1 as SGDLS and CDR2 as YYNGEE. The CDR3 contains 14 residues. The V end lost 0 bases, the J end lost 0 bases, and 3 bases lay between the germline ends. This clonotype originated in a human donor in good health. The sequenced sample was naive CD4+ T cells from PBMCs. The sample's subset: naive CD4+ T cells isolated by negative enrichment. This chain links TRBV9 with TRBJ2-2; D call uncertain. The CDR3 sequence: CASSVGTNTGELFF. CDR3 nucleotide sequence: TGTGCCAGCAGCGTAGGGACGAACACCGGGGAGCTGTTTTTT.